The clone carrying this TCR beta chain appeared a few times. Time point described: pre-sensitization, week 0. Treatment meaning: therapeutic diphenylcyclopropenone sensitization with weekly scalp DPC. The sample is drawn from a study of human T cells and chemical hapten exposure. Study as a whole: Women made up most patients, who had alopecia areata, totalis or universalis.

For the library, individual cDNA molecules each received unique molecular identifiers. TCRdb passed the RACE reads through MiXCR, listing each CDR3 protein once. The sample yields about 350,000 distinct CDR3 sequences, about 5.4% seen once. The TCR comes from a young woman with alopecia areata. Some clones in this sample may be carry-over from other donors' samples. Sequenced here: whole blood, sampled in connection with sensitization to the hapten diphenylcyclopropenone (DPC).

The CDR3 here is CASSLEAGTEAFF. The DNA of the CDR3 is TGTGCCAGCAGCTTAGAGGCAGGGACTGAAGCTTTCTTT. The gene calls are TRBV7-9 and TRBJ1-1, with D maybe TRBD1 (5 bases). CDR1 SEHNR and CDR2 FQNEAQ come from the germline V gene (reference sequence). The CDR3 runs to 13 residues. The ends were cut back, 1 base at V and 5 bases at J, with 8 bases in the middle.